The 28 T cell receptor beta chains reported below all come from one sample, sequenced in a study of vaccination effects on CD4 cells after COVID-19. TCRdb keeps only in-frame clones here, not all; method: immunoSEQ multiplex PCR. The sample consists of 30,000 to 35,000 clones, roughly 75% of them appearing once. The antigens of these receptors remain unknown. When around ten days of culture had elapsed, CD4+ T cells were isolated. PCR confirmed that the person was infected with SARS-CoV-2 between March and December 2020. Two-dose vaccination with either BNT162b2 or mRNA-1273 was given to the participants. Here the sequenced sample was CD4+ T cells from PBMCs cultured without peptide, taken after COVID-19 vaccination. Every receptor here comes from a human donor who had a prior SARS-CoV-2 infection.

The V gene is TRBV10-3, the J gene TRBJ2-7; D possibly uses TRBD1 or TRBD2 (5 bases each). Germline-derived CDR1 and CDR2 are ENHRY and SYGVKD. This CDR3 has 15 residues. Trimming removed 6 bases from V and 2 bases from J, with 17 bases in between. For the CDR3, the DNA is TGTGCCATCAGCCAAGGCCGGGACGGTACCTACGAGCAGTACTTC. It encodes CAISQGRDGTYEQYF.

The chain uses TRBV2 and TRBJ1-5; TRBD1 is a possible D gene (5 bases). Germline assignment: CDR1 SNHLY and CDR2 FYNNEI. CDR3 size: 13 residues. The germline V and J ends were trimmed by 2 bases and 7 bases, with 9 bases remaining between them. In nucleotides, the CDR3 is TGTGCCAGCAGTGAATCCAGGGAACAGCCCCAGCATTTT. The encoded protein is CASSESREQPQHF.

The CDR3 bases are TGTGCCAGCAGCTTGGTGGAGACTAGCCAAGGAACAAGGCAGTACTTC. Its translation is CASSLVETSQGTRQYF. V is TRBV7-6 and J is TRBJ2-7, with 7 bases matching TRBD2. The CDR3 has 16 amino acids. CDR1 and CDR2 (germline): SGHVS, FNYEAQ. V gave up 3 bases and J gave up 9 bases; unmatched junction bases: 17.

The chain uses TRBV5-1 and TRBJ1-1; TRBD1 might be the D (5 bases). V was trimmed by 4 bases and J by 1 base, leaving 8 bases between them. The CDR3 consists of 13 residues. Germline CDR1 reads SGHRS; CDR2 reads YFSETQ. CDR3 region: CASSRTGNTEAFF. The CDR3 DNA is TGCGCCAGCAGCCGAACAGGGAACACTGAAGCTTTCTTT.

The CDR3 DNA reads TGTGCCAGTAGTTTCCGGACAGGGGCGGATGGGGTGAAGAATCAGCCCCAGCATTTT. This sequence encodes CASSFRTGADGVKNQPQHF. The chain couples TRBV19 to TRBJ1-5; 9 bases agree with TRBD1. CDR1 and CDR2 (germline): LNHDA, SQIVND (reference sequence). V lost 5 bases to trimming and J lost 4 bases; unmatched junction nucleotides: 18. The CDR3 contains 19 residues.

The chain has TRBV7-9 and TRBJ2-7, with a possible D match to TRBD2 (5 bases). The CDR3 totals 14 residues. The germline gives CDR1 SEHNR, CDR2 FQNEAQ (reference sequence). With 5 bases removed from V and 3 bases from J, the gap between germline ends came to 14 bases. CDR3: CASSNGLLSYEQYF. The CDR3 DNA follows: TGTGCCAGCAGCAACGGACTGCTTAGCTACGAGCAGTACTTC. The full variable domain, its missing parts supplied by reference TRBV7-9 and TRBJ2-7, is DTGVSQNPRHKITKRGQNVTFRCDPISEHNRLYWYRQTLGQGPEFLTYFQNEAQLEKSRLLSDRFSAERPKGSFSTLEIQRTEQGDSAMYLCASSNGLLSYEQYFGPGTRLTVT.

The rearrangement links TRBV12-3 or TRBV12-4 to TRBJ1-2; TRBD1 agrees at 9 bases. J gave up 6 bases and V 8 bases, and 7 bases lay outside the gene matches. The CDR3 is 13 amino acids. CDR3 region: CASAYRTGDGYTF. The CDR3 DNA reads as TGTGCCAGCGCTTATAGGACAGGGGATGGCTACACCTTC.

The chain joins TRBV7-8 to TRBJ1-3, with unresolved D. Germline V gene data show CDR1 as SGHVS and CDR2 as FQNEAQ. With 6 bases removed from V and 3 bases from J, the gap between germline ends came to 15 bases. The CDR3 runs 15 residues. In DNA, the CDR3 is TGTGCCAGCAGACCGAACTCGCGGGTTGGAAACACCATATATTTT. Residues: CASRPNSRVGNTIYF.

V gene TRBV30 combines with J gene TRBJ1-4; D remains ambiguous. Trimming removed 0 bases from V and 8 bases from J, with 13 bases in between. The CDR3 runs to 14 residues. Germline V gives CDR1 GTSNPN, CDR2 SVGIG (reference sequence). CDR3: CAWSVFSGYEKLFF. The CDR3 DNA follows: TGTGCCTGGAGTGTATTTTCGGGTTACGAAAAACTGTTTTTT.

The chain couples TRBV30 to TRBJ1-5, with TRBD1 as a possible D gene (5 bases). V was cut by 1 base and J by 3 bases, with 7 bases left in between. Per the germline V gene, CDR1 is GTSNPN and CDR2 is SVGIG (reference sequence). CDR3 size: 13 residues. This CDR3 reads CAWSGQNNQPQHF. The CDR3 nucleotides are TGTGCCTGGAGTGGACAGAACAATCAGCCCCAGCATTTT.

The V and J genes are TRBV5-1 and TRBJ1-1; possibly TRBD1 for D (6 bases). The V gene's germline CDR1 is SGHRS and CDR2 YFSETQ. The CDR3 is 13 amino acids. The ends were cut back, 2 bases at V and 4 bases at J, with 9 bases in the middle. As DNA, the CDR3 is TGCGCCAGCAGCTTAGACAGGCGCACTGAAGCTTTCTTT. Protein: CASSLDRRTEAFF.

This chain links TRBV6-5 with TRBJ2-1; D perhaps matches TRBD2 (7 bases). V dropped 6 bases and J dropped 1 base, with 13 bases sitting between them. Germline CDR1 and CDR2: MNHEY and SVGAGI. The CDR3 covers 15 residues. CDR3 region: CASSHGGHSYNEQFF. Here the CDR3 DNA reads TGTGCCAGCAGCCACGGGGGGCATTCCTACAATGAGCAGTTCTTC.

The CDR3 DNA reads as TGTGCCAGCAGTGAAGATCTGACCGGGCCTTATGGCTACACCTTC. Translated, it gives CASSEDLTGPYGYTF. The chain is built from TRBV2 and TRBJ1-2; D ambiguous. Trimming removed 1 base from V and 5 bases from J, with 14 bases in between. Per the germline V gene, CDR1 is SNHLY and CDR2 is FYNNEI. This CDR3 contains 15 residues.

The chain uses TRBV3-1 (or the pseudogene TRBV3-2) and TRBJ2-3; D remains ambiguous. Germline CDR1 is LGHDT and CDR2 is YNNKEL (reference sequence). The V gene lost 2 bases and the J gene lost 11 bases, with 17 bases spanning the gap. This CDR3 spans 14 amino acids. The CDR3 sequence is CASSQMLGALGQYF. Written as DNA, the CDR3 is TGTGCCAGCAGCCAAATGTTGGGCGCCCTGGGGCAGTATTTT.

The chain employs TRBV3-1 (or the pseudogene TRBV3-2) and TRBJ2-7; 8 bases align to TRBD1. Germline CDR1 LGHDT, CDR2 YNNKEL (reference sequence). The CDR3 covers 14 residues. V lost 4 bases and J lost 2; bases outside the gene matches: 4. CDR3 nucleotides: TGTGCCAGCAGCCGGACAGGGTCAACCTACGAGCAGTACTTC. Translated: CASSRTGSTYEQYF.

V is TRBV5-1 and J is TRBJ2-5, with D perhaps TRBD2 (6 bases). Trimming cost V 2 bases and J 4 bases, with 9 bases left between them. Germline V gene data show CDR1 as SGHRS and CDR2 as YFSETQ. There are 13 residues in the CDR3. The chain's CDR3 is CASSLVGGETQYF. CDR3 in DNA: TGCGCCAGCAGCTTAGTGGGGGGAGAGACCCAGTACTTC. Full variable domain (outside the CDR3, taken from reference TRBV5-1 and TRBJ2-5): KAGVTQTPRYLIKTRGQQVTLSCSPISGHRSVSWYQQTPGQGLQFLFEYFSETQRNKGNFPGRFSGRQFSNSRSEMNVSTLELGDSALYLCASSLVGGETQYFGPGTRLLVL.

As concerns this clone: The junction does not match germline at one end; this may be a read error. The V call is TRBV7-7, the J call TRBJ1-6, with D possibly being TRBD1 (5 bases). Germline V CDR1 and CDR2: SSHAT, FNYEAQ (reference sequence). This CDR3 spans 17 amino acids. CDR3 bases: TGTGCTAGCAGCTTAGTGGGAACAGGTGACTATAATTCACCCCTCCACTTT. It specifies CASSLVGTGDYNSPLHF. Drawing the rest from reference TRBV7-7 and TRBJ1-6, the complete variable domain is GAGVSQSPRYKVTKRGQDVTLRCDPISSHATLYWYQQALGQGPEFLTYFNYEAQPDKSGLPSDRFSAERPEGSISTLTIQRTEQRDSAMYRCASSLVGTGDYNSPLHFGNGTRLTVT.

Concerning this clone itself: Mismatch with germline at one junction end may stem from a read error. The V gene is TRBV7-7, the J gene TRBJ2-1; a possible D gene is TRBD1 (6 bases). This CDR3 contains 17 residues. Germline values: CDR1 SSHAT, CDR2 FNYEAQ (reference sequence). The CDR3 loop reads CASSKQPGHSSYNEQFF. CDR3 sequence (DNA): TGTGCTAGCAGCAAACAACCGGGACACAGCTCCTACAATGAGCAGTTCTTC.

This chain links TRBV11-3 with TRBJ2-3, with D possibly matching TRBD2 (5 bases). V dropped 3 bases and J dropped 1 base, with 14 bases sitting between them. Looked up from germline, CDR1 is SGHNT and CDR2 is YENEEA. The CDR3 loop spans 16 amino acids. CDR3: CASSFTPLAGTDTQYF. Here the CDR3 DNA reads TGTGCCAGCAGCTTCACCCCCCTAGCAGGCACAGATACGCAGTATTTT.

As to this clone: Sequence at one end of the junction differs from germline and may be a read error. The chain employs TRBV3-1 (or the pseudogene TRBV3-2) and TRBJ1-4, with D perhaps TRBD1 (5 bases). In germline, CDR1 is LGHDT, CDR2 YNNKEL (reference sequence). The CDR3 loop spans 13 amino acids. CDR3 loop: CASSQAGLVSPAF. Here the CDR3 DNA reads TGTGCCAGCAGCCAAGCGGGACTCGTTTCCCCTGCGTTT.

This chain uses TRBV13 with TRBJ2-1; 7 bases line up with TRBD1. The CDR3 runs 16 residues. The V segment lost 5 bases and the J segment 6 bases; nucleotides outside the gene matches: 13. Germline-derived CDR1 and CDR2 are PRHDT and FYEKMQ (reference sequence). CDR3 sequence (DNA): TGTGCCAGCAGCGTCGAGGGGGCTCTGGTCGGCAATGAGCAGTTCTTC. Its translation: CASSVEGALVGNEQFF. The full variable domain, in which reference TRBV13 and TRBJ2-1 provide the parts outside the CDR3, is AAGVIQSPRHLIKEKRETATLKCYPIPRHDTVYWYQQGPGQDPQFLISFYEKMQSDKGSIPDRFSAQQFSDYHSELNMSSLELGDSALYFCASSVEGALVGNEQFFGPGTRLTVL.

This clone came up a few times. This chain uses TRBV30 with TRBJ1-1, with D possibly matching TRBD1 (5 bases). The CDR3 spans 12 residues. V was trimmed by 0 bases and J by 9 bases, leaving 11 bases between them. In germline, CDR1 is GTSNPN, CDR2 SVGIG (reference sequence). The CDR3 sequence is CAWSVVYRQAFF. The CDR3 DNA is TGTGCCTGGAGTGTAGTGTACAGGCAAGCTTTCTTT.

The chain links TRBV5-1 to TRBJ2-5; 8 positions match TRBD2. Germline V gene lookup returns CDR1 SGHRS and CDR2 YFSETQ. With V trimmed by 2 bases and J by 5 bases, 5 bases remained unmatched. This CDR3 has 14 residues. CDR3 nucleotide sequence: TGCGCCAGCAGCTTTGCGGGGGGTGGGGAGACCCAGTACTTC. Translated: CASSFAGGGETQYF. The entire variable domain, with the rest obtained from reference TRBV5-1 and TRBJ2-5, is as follows: KAGVTQTPRYLIKTRGQQVTLSCSPISGHRSVSWYQQTPGQGLQFLFEYFSETQRNKGNFPGRFSGRQFSNSRSEMNVSTLELGDSALYLCASSFAGGGETQYFGPGTRLLVL.

The chain recombines TRBV11-3 with TRBJ2-3; D is ambiguous. The CDR3 sequence is 12 residues long. The germline V and J ends were trimmed by 8 bases and 0 bases, with 6 bases remaining between them. CDR1 SGHNT and CDR2 YENEEA come from the germline V gene. CDR3 DNA sequence: TGTGCCAGCGCGGTCAGCACAGATACGCAGTATTTT. Amino acids: CASAVSTDTQYF.

The CDR3 protein is CASSLVGAQGGSNQPQHF. DNA for the CDR3: TGTGCCAGCAGCTTAGTTGGGGCACAGGGGGGCAGCAATCAGCCCCAGCATTTT. The V call is TRBV7-8, the J call TRBJ1-5, with TRBD1 matching over 8 bases. There are 18 residues in the CDR3. V shed 1 base, J shed 1 base, and the junction held 9 bases outside the gene matches. Germline lookup yields CDR1 SGHVS and CDR2 FQNEAQ.

J is TRBJ1-1 and V is TRBV19; D is ambiguous. The CDR3 loop spans 14 amino acids. Trimming left V 6 bases short and J 1 base short, with 12 bases between. Germline lookup yields CDR1 LNHDA and CDR2 SQIVND (reference sequence). CDR3: CASSARSGNTEAFF. CDR3 DNA sequence: TGTGCCAGTAGCGCCCGATCCGGGAACACTGAAGCTTTCTTT.

This chain uses TRBV18 with TRBJ1-1, with 9 bases aligning to TRBD1. The V and J ends lost 4 bases and 0 bases, in that order; junction bases with no gene match: 6. Germline V gene data show CDR1 as KGHSH and CDR2 as LQKENI. The CDR3 runs to 16 residues. The CDR3 loop is CASSRNRGPMNTEAFF. Here the CDR3 DNA reads TGTGCCAGCTCACGTAACAGGGGGCCGATGAACACTGAAGCTTTCTTT.

The chain uses TRBV30 and TRBJ2-3, with 7 bases identical to TRBD2. CDR1 is GTSNPN and CDR2 is SVGIG in the germline V gene (reference sequence). The CDR3 consists of 16 residues. The ends lost 4 bases at V and 6 bases at J; junction bases unmatched: 16. CDR3 residues: CAWIQFGRGGVDTQYF. CDR3 coding DNA: TGTGCCTGGATTCAGTTTGGGAGGGGCGGGGTCGATACGCAGTATTTT. Together with reference TRBV30 and TRBJ2-3, the CDR3 gives the full variable domain: SQTIHQWPATLVQPVGSPLSLECTVEGTSNPNLYWYRQAAGRGLQLLFYSVGIGQISSEVPQNLSASRPQDRQFILSSKKLLLSDSGFYLCAWIQFGRGGVDTQYFGPGTRLTVL.